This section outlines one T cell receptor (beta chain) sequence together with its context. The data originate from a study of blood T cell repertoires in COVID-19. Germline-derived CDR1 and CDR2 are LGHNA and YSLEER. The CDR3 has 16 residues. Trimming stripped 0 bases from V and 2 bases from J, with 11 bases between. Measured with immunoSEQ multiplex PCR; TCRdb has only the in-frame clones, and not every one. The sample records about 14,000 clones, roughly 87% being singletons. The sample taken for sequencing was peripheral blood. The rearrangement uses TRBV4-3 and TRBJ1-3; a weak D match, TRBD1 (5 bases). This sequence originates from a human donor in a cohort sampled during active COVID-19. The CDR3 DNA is TGCGCCAGCAGCCAAGATCCGGCGGGACCTGGAAACACCATATATTTT. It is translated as CASSQDPAGPGNTIYF.